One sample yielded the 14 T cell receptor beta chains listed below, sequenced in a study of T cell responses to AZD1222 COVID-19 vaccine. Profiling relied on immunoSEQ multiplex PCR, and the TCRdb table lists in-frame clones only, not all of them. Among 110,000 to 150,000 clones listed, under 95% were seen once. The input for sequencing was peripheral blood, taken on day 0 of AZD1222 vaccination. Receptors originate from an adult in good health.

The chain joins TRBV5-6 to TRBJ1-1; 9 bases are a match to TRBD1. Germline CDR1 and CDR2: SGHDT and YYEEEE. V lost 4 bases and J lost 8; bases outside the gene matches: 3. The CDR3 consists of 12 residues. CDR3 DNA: TGTGCCAGCAGCCCCGGGACAGGGGAAGCTTTCTTT. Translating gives CASSPGTGEAFF.

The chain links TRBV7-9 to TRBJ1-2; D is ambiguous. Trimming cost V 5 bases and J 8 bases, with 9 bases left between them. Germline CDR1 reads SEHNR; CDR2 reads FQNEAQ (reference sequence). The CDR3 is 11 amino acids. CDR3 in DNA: TGTGCCAGCAGCCCCCAGTGGGGCTACACCTTC. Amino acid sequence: CASSPQWGYTF.

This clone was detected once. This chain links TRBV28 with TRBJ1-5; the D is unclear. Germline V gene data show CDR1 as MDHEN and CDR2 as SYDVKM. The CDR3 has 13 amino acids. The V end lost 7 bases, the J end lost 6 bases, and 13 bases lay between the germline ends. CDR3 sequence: CASTLPAGQPQHF. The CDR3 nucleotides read TGTGCCAGCACCCTCCCGGCGGGTCAGCCCCAGCATTTT.

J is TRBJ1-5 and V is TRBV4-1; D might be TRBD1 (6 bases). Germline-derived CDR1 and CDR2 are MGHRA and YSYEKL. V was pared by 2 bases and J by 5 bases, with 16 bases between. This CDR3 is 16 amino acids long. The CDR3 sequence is CASSQTTGPNYQPQHF. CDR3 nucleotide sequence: TGCGCCAGCAGCCAAACCACAGGGCCAAATTATCAGCCCCAGCATTTT.

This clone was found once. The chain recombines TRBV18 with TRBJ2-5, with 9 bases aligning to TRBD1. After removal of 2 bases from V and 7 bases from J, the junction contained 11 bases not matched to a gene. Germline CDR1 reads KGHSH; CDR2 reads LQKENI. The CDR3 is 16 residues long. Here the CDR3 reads CASSPVTTGGAGTQYF. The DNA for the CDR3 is TGTGCCAGCTCACCAGTCACAACAGGGGGCGCAGGGACCCAGTACTTC.

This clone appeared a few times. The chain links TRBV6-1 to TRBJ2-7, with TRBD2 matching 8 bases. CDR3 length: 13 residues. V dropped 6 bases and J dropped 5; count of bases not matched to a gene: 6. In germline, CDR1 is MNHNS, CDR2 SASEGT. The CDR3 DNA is TGTGCCAGCAGCACCGGGACTAGGAACGAGCAGTACTTC. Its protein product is CASSTGTRNEQYF.

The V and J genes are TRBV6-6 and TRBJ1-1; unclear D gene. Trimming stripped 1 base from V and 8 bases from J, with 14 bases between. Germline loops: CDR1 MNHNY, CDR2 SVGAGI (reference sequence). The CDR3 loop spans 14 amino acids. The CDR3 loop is CASSYFFSRAEAFF. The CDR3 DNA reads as TGTGCCAGCAGTTACTTCTTTTCCAGAGCCGAAGCTTTCTTT.

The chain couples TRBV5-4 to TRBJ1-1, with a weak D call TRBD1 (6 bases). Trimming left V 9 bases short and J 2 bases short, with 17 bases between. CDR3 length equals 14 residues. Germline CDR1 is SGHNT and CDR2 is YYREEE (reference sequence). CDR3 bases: TGTGCCACGGCGGGTGACAGGCTCAACACTGAAGCTTTCTTT. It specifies CATAGDRLNTEAFF.

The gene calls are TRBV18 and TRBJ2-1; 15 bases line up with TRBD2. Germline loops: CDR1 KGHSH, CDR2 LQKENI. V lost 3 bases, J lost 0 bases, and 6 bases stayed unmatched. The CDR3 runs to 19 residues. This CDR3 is CASSPGLAGGMSSYNEQFF. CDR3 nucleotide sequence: TGTGCCAGCTCACCTGGACTAGCGGGGGGGATGAGCTCCTACAATGAGCAGTTCTTC.

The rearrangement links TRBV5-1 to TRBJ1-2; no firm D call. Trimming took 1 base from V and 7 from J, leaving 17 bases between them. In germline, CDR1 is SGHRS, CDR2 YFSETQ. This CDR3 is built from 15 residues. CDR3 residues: CASSLIGTEMGGYTF. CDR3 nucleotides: TGCGCCAGCAGCTTGATCGGCACCGAGATGGGTGGCTACACCTTC. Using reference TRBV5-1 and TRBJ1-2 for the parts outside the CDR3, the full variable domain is KAGVTQTPRYLIKTRGQQVTLSCSPISGHRSVSWYQQTPGQGLQFLFEYFSETQRNKGNFPGRFSGRQFSNSRSEMNVSTLELGDSALYLCASSLIGTEMGGYTFGSGTRLTVV.

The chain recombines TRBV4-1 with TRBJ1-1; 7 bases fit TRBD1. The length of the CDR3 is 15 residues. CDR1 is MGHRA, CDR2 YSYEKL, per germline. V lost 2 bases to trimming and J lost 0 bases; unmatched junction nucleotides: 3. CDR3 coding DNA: TGCGCCAGCAGCCAACTACAGGGGATGAACACTGAAGCTTTCTTT. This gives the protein CASSQLQGMNTEAFF.

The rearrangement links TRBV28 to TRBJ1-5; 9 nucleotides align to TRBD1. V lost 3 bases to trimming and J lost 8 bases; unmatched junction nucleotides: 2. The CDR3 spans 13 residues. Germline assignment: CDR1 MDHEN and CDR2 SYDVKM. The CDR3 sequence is CASSFTGGKPQHF. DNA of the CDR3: TGTGCCAGCAGTTTCACAGGGGGCAAGCCCCAGCATTTT.

This chain's CDR3 is CASSLIQGVSSPLHF. CDR3 bases: TGTGCCAGCAGTTTAATCCAGGGGGTCTCTTCACCCCTCCACTTT. The chain couples TRBV27 to TRBJ1-6; TRBD1 agrees at 7 bases. CDR1 and CDR2 from the germline V gene are MNHEY and SMNVEV (reference sequence). V shed 2 bases and J 9 bases; nucleotides not matched to a gene: 7. The CDR3 is 15 amino acids.

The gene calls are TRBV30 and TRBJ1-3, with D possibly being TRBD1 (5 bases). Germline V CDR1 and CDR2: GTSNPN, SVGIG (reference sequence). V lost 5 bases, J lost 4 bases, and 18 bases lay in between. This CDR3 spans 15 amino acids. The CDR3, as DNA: TGTGCCTGGGGCCGGAATTCTTACAGGGGAAACACCATATATTTT. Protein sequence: CAWGRNSYRGNTIYF.